This T cell receptor beta chain came from a study of beta chain features in type 1 diabetes. Broader study findings: TCRB CDR3s were moderately but significantly shorter in Type 1 diabetes patients in all four CD4+ subsets. Sequencing of cDNA might inflate the share of cells that strongly express TCR.

Expressed TCRB transcripts were sequenced after all isolated RNA was converted to cDNA. Naive, central memory and regulatory T cell samples came to a mean of roughly 4 million reads. Method: immunoSEQ multiplex PCR; TCRdb's copy keeps in-frame clones and lacks some. The sample has under 550,000 clones, 10% to 12% seen once. Each of the sorted populations had a purity greater than 95%. The CDR3 runs to 14 residues. The V end was cut by 2 bases, the J end by 6 bases, with 14 bases between. Germline CDR1 MNHEY, CDR2 SVGAGI. In regard to this clone: Its antigen is as yet unknown.

This receptor was taken from a young woman in good health. The chain joins TRBV6-5 to TRBJ2-7, with a tentative D call TRBD2 (5 bases). Sequencing input: naive CD4+ T cells from blood. The CDR3 protein is CASSYADSGGEQYF. The CDR3 DNA reads TGTGCCAGCAGTTACGCGGACTCGGGCGGCGAGCAGTACTTC.